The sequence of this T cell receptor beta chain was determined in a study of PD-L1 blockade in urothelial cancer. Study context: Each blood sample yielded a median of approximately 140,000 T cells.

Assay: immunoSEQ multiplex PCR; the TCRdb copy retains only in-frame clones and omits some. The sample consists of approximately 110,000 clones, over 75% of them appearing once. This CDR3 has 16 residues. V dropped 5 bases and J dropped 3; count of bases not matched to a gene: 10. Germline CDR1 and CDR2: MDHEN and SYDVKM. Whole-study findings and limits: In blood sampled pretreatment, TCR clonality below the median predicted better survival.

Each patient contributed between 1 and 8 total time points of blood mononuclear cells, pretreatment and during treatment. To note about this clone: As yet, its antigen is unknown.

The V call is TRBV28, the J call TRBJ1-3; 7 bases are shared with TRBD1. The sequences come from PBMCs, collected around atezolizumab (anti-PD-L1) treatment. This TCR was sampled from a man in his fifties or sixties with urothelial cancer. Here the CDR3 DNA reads TGTGCCAGCAGTCCCTCCACAGGGGCTTATGGAAACACCATATATTTT. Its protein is CASSPSTGAYGNTIYF.